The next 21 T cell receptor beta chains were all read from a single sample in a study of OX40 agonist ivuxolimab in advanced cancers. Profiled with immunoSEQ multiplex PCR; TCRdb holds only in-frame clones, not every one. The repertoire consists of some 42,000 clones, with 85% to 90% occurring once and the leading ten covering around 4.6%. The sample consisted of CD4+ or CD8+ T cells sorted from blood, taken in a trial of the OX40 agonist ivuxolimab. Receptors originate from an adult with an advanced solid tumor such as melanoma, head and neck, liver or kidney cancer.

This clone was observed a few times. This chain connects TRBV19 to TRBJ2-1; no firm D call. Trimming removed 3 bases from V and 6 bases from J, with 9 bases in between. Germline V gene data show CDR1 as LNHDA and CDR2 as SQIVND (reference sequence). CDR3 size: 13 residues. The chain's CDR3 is CASSIVGSNEQFF. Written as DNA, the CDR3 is TGTGCCAGTAGTATTGTGGGATCCAATGAGCAGTTCTTC.

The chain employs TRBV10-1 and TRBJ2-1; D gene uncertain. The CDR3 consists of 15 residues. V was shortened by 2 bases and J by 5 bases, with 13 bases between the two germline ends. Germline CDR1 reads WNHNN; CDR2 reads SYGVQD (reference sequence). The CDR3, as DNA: TGCGCCAGCAGTGAGGGACCGGAACCAAACAATGAGCAGTTCTTC. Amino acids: CASSEGPEPNNEQFF.

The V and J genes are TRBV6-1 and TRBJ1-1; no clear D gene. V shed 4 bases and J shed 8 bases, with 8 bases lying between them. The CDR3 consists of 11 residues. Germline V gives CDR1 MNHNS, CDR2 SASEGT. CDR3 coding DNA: TGTGCCAGCAGTGCTTTGGGAGAAGCTTTCTTT. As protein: CASSALGEAFF.

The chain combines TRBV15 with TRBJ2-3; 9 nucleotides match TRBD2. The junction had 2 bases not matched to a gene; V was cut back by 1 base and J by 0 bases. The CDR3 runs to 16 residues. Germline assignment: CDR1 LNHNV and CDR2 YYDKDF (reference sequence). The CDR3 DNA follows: TGTGCCACCAGCAGAGGACTAGCGGCTAGCACAGATACGCAGTATTTT. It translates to CATSRGLAASTDTQYF. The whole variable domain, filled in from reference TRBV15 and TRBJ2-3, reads DAMVIQNPRYQVTQFGKPVTLSCSQTLNHNVMYWYQQKSSQAPKLLFHYYDKDFNNEADTPDNFQSRRPNTSFCFLDIRSPGLGDTAMYLCATSRGLAASTDTQYFGPGTRLTVL.

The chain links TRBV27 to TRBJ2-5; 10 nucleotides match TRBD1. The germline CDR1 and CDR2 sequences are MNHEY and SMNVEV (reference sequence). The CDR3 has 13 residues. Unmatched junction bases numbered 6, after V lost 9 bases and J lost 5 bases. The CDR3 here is CASRQGAHETQYF. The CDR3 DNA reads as TGTGCCAGTAGACAGGGGGCTCATGAGACCCAGTACTTC.

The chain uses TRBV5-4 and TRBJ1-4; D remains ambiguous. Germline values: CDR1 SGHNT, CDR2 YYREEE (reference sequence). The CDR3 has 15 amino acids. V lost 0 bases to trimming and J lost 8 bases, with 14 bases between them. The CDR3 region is CASSLDPGRDEKLFF. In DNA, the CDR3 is TGTGCCAGCAGCTTGGATCCCGGGAGAGACGAAAAACTGTTTTTT. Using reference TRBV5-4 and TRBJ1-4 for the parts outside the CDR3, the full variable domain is ETGVTQSPTHLIKTRGQQVTLRCSSQSGHNTVSWYQQALGQGPQFIFQYYREEENGRGNFPPRFSGLQFPNYSSELNVNALELDDSALYLCASSLDPGRDEKLFFGSGTQLSVL.

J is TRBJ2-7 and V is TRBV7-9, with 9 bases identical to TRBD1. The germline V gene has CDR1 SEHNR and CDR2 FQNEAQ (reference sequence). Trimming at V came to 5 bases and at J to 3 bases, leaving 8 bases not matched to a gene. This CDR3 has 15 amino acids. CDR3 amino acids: CASSDGTGPDYEQYF. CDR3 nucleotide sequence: TGTGCCAGCAGCGATGGGACAGGGCCAGACTACGAGCAGTACTTC.

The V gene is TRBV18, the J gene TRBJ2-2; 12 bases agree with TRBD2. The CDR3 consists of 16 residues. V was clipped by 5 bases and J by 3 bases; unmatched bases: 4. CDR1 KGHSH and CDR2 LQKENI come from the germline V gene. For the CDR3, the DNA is TGTGCCAGCTCAGCGACTAGCGGGGGTCACACCGGGGAGCTGTTTTTT. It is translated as CASSATSGGHTGELFF.

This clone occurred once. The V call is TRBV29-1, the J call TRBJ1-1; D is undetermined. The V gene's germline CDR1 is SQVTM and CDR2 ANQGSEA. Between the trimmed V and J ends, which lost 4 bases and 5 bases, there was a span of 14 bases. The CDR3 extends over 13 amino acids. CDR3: CSVVRQDRTEAFF. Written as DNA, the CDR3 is TGCAGCGTTGTCAGGCAGGACCGTACTGAAGCTTTCTTT.

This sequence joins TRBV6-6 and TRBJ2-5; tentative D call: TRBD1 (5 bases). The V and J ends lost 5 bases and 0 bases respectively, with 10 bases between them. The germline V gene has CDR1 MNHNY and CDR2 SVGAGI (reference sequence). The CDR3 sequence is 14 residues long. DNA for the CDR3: TGTGCCAGCAGTCGATCAGGGAACCAAGAGACCCAGTACTTC. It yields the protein CASSRSGNQETQYF.

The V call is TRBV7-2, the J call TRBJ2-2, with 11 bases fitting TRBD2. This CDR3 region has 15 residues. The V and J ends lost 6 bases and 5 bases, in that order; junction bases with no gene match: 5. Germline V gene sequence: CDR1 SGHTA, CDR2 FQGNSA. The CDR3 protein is CASSFTSGSTGELFF. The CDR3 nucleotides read TGTGCCAGCAGTTTTACTAGCGGGAGTACCGGGGAGCTGTTTTTT.

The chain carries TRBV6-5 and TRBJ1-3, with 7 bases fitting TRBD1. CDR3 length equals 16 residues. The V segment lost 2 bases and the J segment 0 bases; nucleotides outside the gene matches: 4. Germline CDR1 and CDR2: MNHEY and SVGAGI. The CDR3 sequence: CASSYRGRDSGNTIYF. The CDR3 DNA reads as TGTGCCAGCAGTTACAGGGGGCGCGACTCTGGAAACACCATATATTTT.

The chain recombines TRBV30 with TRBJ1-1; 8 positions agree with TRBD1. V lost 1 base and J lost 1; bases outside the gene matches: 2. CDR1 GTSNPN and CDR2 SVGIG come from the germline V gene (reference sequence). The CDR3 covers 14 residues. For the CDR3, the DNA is TGTGCCTGGAGTGACGACAGGGGGAACACTGAAGCTTTCTTT. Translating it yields CAWSDDRGNTEAFF.

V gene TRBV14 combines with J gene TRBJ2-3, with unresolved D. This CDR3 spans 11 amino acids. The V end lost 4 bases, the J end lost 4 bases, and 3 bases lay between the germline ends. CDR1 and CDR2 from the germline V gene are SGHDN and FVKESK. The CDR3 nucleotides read TGTGCCAGCAGCCGGGCAGATACGCAGTATTTT. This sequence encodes CASSRADTQYF.

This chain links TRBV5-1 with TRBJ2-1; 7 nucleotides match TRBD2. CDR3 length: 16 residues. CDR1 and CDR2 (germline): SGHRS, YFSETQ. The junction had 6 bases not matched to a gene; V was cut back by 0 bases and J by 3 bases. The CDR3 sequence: CASSLVGGRGYNEQFF. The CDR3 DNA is TGCGCCAGCAGCTTGGTAGGCGGGAGAGGCTACAATGAGCAGTTCTTC.

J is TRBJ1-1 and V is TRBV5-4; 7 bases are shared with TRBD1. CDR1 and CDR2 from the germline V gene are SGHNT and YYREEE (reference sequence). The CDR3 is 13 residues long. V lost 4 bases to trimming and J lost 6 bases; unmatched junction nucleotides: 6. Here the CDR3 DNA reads TGTGCCAGCAGCCTACAGGGGTCCCCTGAAGCTTTCTTT. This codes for CASSLQGSPEAFF.

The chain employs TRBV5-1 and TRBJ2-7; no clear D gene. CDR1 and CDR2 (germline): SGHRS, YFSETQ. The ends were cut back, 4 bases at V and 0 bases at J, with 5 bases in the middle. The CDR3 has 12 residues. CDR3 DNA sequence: TGCGCCAGCAGCGAGATCTCCTACGAGCAGTACTTC. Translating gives CASSEISYEQYF.

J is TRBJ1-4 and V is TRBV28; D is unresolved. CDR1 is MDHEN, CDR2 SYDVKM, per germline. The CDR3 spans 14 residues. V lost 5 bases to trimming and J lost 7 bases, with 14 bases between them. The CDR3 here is CASSHLATREKLFF. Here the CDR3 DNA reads TGTGCCAGCAGTCACCTTGCGACTCGTGAAAAACTGTTTTTT.

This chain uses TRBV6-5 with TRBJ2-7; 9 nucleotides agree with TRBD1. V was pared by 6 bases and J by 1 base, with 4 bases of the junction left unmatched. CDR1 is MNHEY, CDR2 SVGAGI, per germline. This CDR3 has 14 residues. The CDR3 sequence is CASSRDRDSYEQYF. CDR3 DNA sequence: TGTGCCAGCAGCCGGGACAGGGATTCCTACGAGCAGTACTTC.

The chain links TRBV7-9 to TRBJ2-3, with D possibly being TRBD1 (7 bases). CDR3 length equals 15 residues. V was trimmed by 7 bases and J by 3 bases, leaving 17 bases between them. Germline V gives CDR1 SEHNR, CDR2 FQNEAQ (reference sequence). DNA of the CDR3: TGTGCCAGCACCAAAAGACAGGGAGGTACAGATACGCAGTATTTT. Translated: CASTKRQGGTDTQYF.

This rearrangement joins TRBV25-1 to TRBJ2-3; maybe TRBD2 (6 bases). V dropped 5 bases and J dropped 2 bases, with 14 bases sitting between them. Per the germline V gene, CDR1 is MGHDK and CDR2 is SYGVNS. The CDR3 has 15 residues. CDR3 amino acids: CASSSAEDYTDTQYF. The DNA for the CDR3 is TGTGCCAGCAGTTCGGCAGAGGACTACACAGATACGCAGTATTTT.